The 15 T cell receptor beta chains in this list originate from one sample, sequenced in a study of blood T cell repertoires in COVID-19. Clones were read by immunoSEQ multiplex PCR, and TCRdb kept only the in-frame ones, dropping some. The sample consists of around 320,000 clones, roughly 86% of them appearing once. Source material: peripheral blood. The receptor source for this set is a woman between 25 and 40 years old with COVID-19, enrolled during active disease.

This sequence joins TRBV7-9 and TRBJ2-1, with 8 bases aligning to TRBD1. The CDR3 has 15 residues. Germline V CDR1 and CDR2: SEHNR, FQNEAQ (reference sequence). V lost 5 bases to trimming and J lost 2 bases; unmatched junction nucleotides: 5. As DNA, the CDR3 is TGTGCCAGCAGCCTCCGGACAGGGACCTACAATGAGCAGTTCTTC. This translates into CASSLRTGTYNEQFF.

The chain joins TRBV5-1 to TRBJ1-1, with D unresolved. Germline CDR1 reads SGHRS; CDR2 reads YFSETQ. CDR3 size: 16 residues. The V and J ends lost 1 base and 8 bases respectively, with 21 bases between them. In DNA form, the CDR3 reads TGCGCCAGCAGCTTGATTAGCAGCACACCCGGATACGAAGCTTTCTTT. Its protein product is CASSLISSTPGYEAFF.

This clone was counted once. This chain links TRBV9 with TRBJ2-5; a possible D gene is TRBD1 (5 bases). V lost 2 bases, J lost 5 bases, and 10 bases lay in between. CDR3 length: 13 residues. Germline loops: CDR1 SGDLS, CDR2 YYNGEE. The CDR3 reads CASSVQGVETQYF. CDR3 in DNA: TGTGCCAGCAGCGTCCAGGGCGTGGAGACCCAGTACTTC.

The J gene is TRBJ2-2, the V gene TRBV11-3; D is possibly TRBD1 (5 bases). Trimming removed 4 bases at V and 1 base at J, with 10 bases between. Germline V gives CDR1 SGHNT, CDR2 YENEEA. The CDR3 extends over 15 amino acids. CDR3 bases: TGTGCCAGCAGCTCGGACACAGTGAACACCGGGGAGCTGTTTTTT. It specifies CASSSDTVNTGELFF.

The V and J genes are TRBV18 and TRBJ1-1, with 7 bases identical to TRBD1. The CDR3 has 15 residues. CDR1 KGHSH and CDR2 LQKENI come from the germline V gene. Trimming cost V 3 bases and J 5 bases; bases outside gene matches: 9. This chain's CDR3 is CASSPRQGPNTEAFF. For the CDR3, the DNA is TGTGCCAGCTCACCGCGACAGGGCCCGAATACTGAAGCTTTCTTT.

This chain connects TRBV2 to TRBJ1-4, with D tentatively TRBD1 (6 bases). V was trimmed by 7 bases and J by 8 bases, leaving 17 bases between them. The CDR3 totals 14 residues. From germline, CDR1 is SNHLY and CDR2 FYNNEI. CDR3 coding DNA: TGTGCCAGCAACTACGGGGGGCCACGGGAAAAACTGTTTTTT. This sequence encodes CASNYGGPREKLFF.

The chain couples TRBV5-1 to TRBJ1-4; tentative D call: TRBD1 (6 bases). Per germline, CDR1 SGHRS and CDR2 YFSETQ. The CDR3 consists of 14 residues. The V end was cut by 1 base, the J end by 5 bases, with 9 bases between. The chain's CDR3 is CASSLRTGNEKLFF. The CDR3 nucleotides read TGCGCCAGCAGCTTGAGAACAGGGAATGAAAAACTGTTTTTT.

The chain is built from TRBV19 and TRBJ1-1, with D tentatively TRBD1 (5 bases). The CDR3 sequence is 15 residues long. Trimming removed 7 bases from V and 4 bases from J, with 19 bases in between. Germline CDR1 is LNHDA and CDR2 is SQIVND (reference sequence). CDR3 protein: CASKEGQDLGTEAFF. CDR3 bases: TGTGCCAGTAAGGAGGGGCAGGACCTGGGCACTGAAGCTTTCTTT.

The rearrangement joins TRBV9 to TRBJ2-3, with a possible D match to TRBD1 (6 bases). CDR1 and CDR2 (germline): SGDLS, YYNGEE. The CDR3 has 16 residues. The V end lost 0 bases, the J end lost 2 bases, and 13 bases lay between the germline ends. CDR3: CASSVVWGRDTDTQYF. CDR3 DNA: TGTGCCAGCAGCGTAGTATGGGGGCGAGACACAGATACGCAGTATTTT.

The chain combines TRBV7-8 with TRBJ2-7; TRBD1 agrees at 8 bases. The CDR3 length is 14 residues. CDR1 is SGHVS and CDR2 is FQNEAQ in the germline V gene. The V gene end was trimmed by 2 bases and the J gene end by 3 bases; junction bases not matched to a gene: 3. In nucleotides, the CDR3 is TGTGCCAGCAGCTTACCAGGGGGCCTCTACGAGCAGTACTTC. Translating it yields CASSLPGGLYEQYF.

Here the CDR3 reads CASRAGPNTEAFF. The CDR3 nucleotides are TGTGCCAGCAGAGCAGGGCCGAACACTGAAGCTTTCTTT. The chain is built from TRBV6-5 and TRBJ1-1, with D possibly being TRBD1 (5 bases). Germline loops: CDR1 MNHEY, CDR2 SVGAGI. This CDR3 is 13 amino acids long. V lost 6 bases to trimming and J lost 1 base, with 9 bases between them.

The rearrangement joins TRBV27 to TRBJ1-1, with D maybe TRBD1 (5 bases). The CDR3 length is 14 residues. Per germline, CDR1 MNHEY and CDR2 SMNVEV (reference sequence). The V and J ends lost 5 bases and 4 bases respectively, with 14 bases between them. The chain's CDR3 is CASSHGRRGTEAFF. The CDR3 nucleotides are TGTGCCAGCAGTCACGGACGTAGGGGCACTGAAGCTTTCTTT.

This chain uses TRBV7-9 with TRBJ2-4; a weak D match, TRBD2 (6 bases). The CDR3 is 15 amino acids. Germline-derived CDR1 and CDR2 are SEHNR and FQNEAQ (reference sequence). The V gene lost 5 bases and the J gene lost 0 bases, with 11 bases spanning the gap. CDR3 DNA sequence: TGTGCCAGCAGCCCGGAGGGACTAGCCAAAAACATTCAGTACTTC. Translated, it gives CASSPEGLAKNIQYF.

The V gene is TRBV19, the J gene TRBJ2-7; 9 nucleotides agree with TRBD1. The germline CDR1 and CDR2 sequences are LNHDA and SQIVND (reference sequence). The CDR3 is 14 residues long. The J segment lost 2 bases and the V segment lost 9 bases, leaving 8 bases of the junction unmatched. The chain's CDR3 is CASQGQGIPYEQYF. DNA of the CDR3: TGTGCCAGCCAAGGACAGGGGATACCCTACGAGCAGTACTTC. Full variable domain (missing parts from reference TRBV19 and TRBJ2-7): DGGITQSPKYLFRKEGQNVTLSCEQNLNHDAMYWYRQDPGQGLRLIYYSQIVNDFQKGDIAEGYSVSREKKESFPLTVTSAQKNPTAFYLCASQGQGIPYEQYFGPGTRLTVT.

This chain links TRBV27 with TRBJ1-5, with D unresolved. The germline CDR1 and CDR2 sequences are MNHEY and SMNVEV (reference sequence). CDR3 size: 12 residues. V dropped 5 bases and J dropped 3 bases, with 5 bases sitting between them. The CDR3 region is CASSRPNQPQHF. The CDR3 DNA follows: TGTGCCAGCAGTCGTCCCAATCAGCCCCAGCATTTT.